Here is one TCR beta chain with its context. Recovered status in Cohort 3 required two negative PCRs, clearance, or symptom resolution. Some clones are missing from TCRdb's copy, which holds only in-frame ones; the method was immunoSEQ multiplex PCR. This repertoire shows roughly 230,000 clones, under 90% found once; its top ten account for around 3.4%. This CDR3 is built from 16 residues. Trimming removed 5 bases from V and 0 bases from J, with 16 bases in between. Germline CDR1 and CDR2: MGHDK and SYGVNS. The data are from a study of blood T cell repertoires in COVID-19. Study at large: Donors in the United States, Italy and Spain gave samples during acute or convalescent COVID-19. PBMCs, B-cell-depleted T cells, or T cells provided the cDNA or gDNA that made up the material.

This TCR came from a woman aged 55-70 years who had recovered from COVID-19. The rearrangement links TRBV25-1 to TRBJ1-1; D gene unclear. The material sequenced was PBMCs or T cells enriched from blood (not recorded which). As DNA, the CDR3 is TGTGCCAGCAGTTCGTGGTCAGAAGACATGAACACTGAAGCTTTCTTT. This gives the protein CASSSWSEDMNTEAFF.